One and the same sample provided the 4 T cell receptor beta chains below, sequenced in a study of T cell repertoires in cytomegalovirus infection. No antigen is known for these receptors. TCRdb analysed the reads with MiXCR anew, one entry per CDR3 protein. The sample records hundreds of thousands of distinct CDR3 sequences, 30% to 40% being singletons. The sequences come from cultured PBMCs, collected from culture after CMV antigen stimulation. The receptors derive from a human donor in good health (CMV status not recorded). Some clones in this sample may be carry-over from other donors' samples.

This chain uses TRBV7-9 with TRBJ1-6; D is perhaps TRBD1 (6 bases). With 2 bases removed from V and 9 bases from J, the gap between germline ends came to 17 bases. Germline V CDR1 and CDR2: SEHNR, FQNEAQ (reference sequence). There are 16 residues in the CDR3. The CDR3 region has the DNA TGTGCCAGCAGCTTATTGCCAGGGGCCGTAGGTTCACCCCTCCACTTT. Residues: CASSLLPGAVGSPLHF.

This clonotype was seen many times. This chain joins TRBV7-8 and TRBJ1-5, with D uncertain. The CDR3 is 15 amino acids. V was pared by 2 bases and J by 6 bases, with 14 bases between. CDR1 is SGHVS and CDR2 is FQNEAQ in the germline V gene. The CDR3 DNA sequence: TGTGCCAGCAGCTTATCGGCAGAGGTCCGTCAGCCCCAGCATTTT. Its protein product is CASSLSAEVRQPQHF.

The chain recombines TRBV2 with TRBJ1-5, with a tentative D call TRBD1 (5 bases). Germline loops: CDR1 SNHLY, CDR2 FYNNEI. V was trimmed by 2 bases and J by 1 base, leaving 9 bases between them. This CDR3 is 15 amino acids long. The CDR3 DNA is TGTGCCAGCAGTGAATGGGGACGAAGCAATCAGCCCCAGCATTTT. As protein: CASSEWGRSNQPQHF.

The chain has TRBV3-1 and TRBJ2-7; D gene uncertain. CDR1 and CDR2 (germline): LGHDT, YNNKEL (reference sequence). V lost 0 bases, J lost 3 bases, and 6 bases lay in between. The length of the CDR3 is 13 residues. CDR3 DNA sequence: TGTGCCAGCAGCCAAGAGAATTACTACGAGCAGTACTTC. Protein: CASSQENYYEQYF.